This TCR beta chain is from a study of cytomegalovirus exposure and HLA in healthy donors. Note on this clone: Its specificity is unknown.

Primers included in the PCR were 60 Vbeta and 13 Jbeta primers. Data came from immunoSEQ multiplex PCR; TCRdb stores just in-frame clones and leaves some out. This table holds around 92,000 clones, 65% to 85% found once. Donors showed nominal health when sampled, although they likely had unrecorded immune exposures. Broader study findings: CMV serostatus was the sole immune exposure data available. Sequencing depth across donors, presence/absence analyses assumed, was roughly uniform. The study designated around 150 TCR beta chains cytomegalovirus-associated.

The sequence was collected from a woman aged 70 to 79 in good health and CMV-seropositive. The sequenced sample consisted of PBMCs.

This CDR3 is CASSLGDLAGGPIEQYF. CDR3 in DNA: TGCGCCAGCAGCTTGGGAGATCTAGCGGGGGGTCCTATCGAGCAGTACTTC. The chain links TRBV5-1 to TRBJ2-7; 11 bases are a match to TRBD2. The CDR3 totals 17 residues. Germline CDR1 and CDR2: SGHRS and YFSETQ. J lost 6 bases, V lost 0 bases, and 11 bases had no gene match. Complete variable domain (other parts from reference TRBV5-1 and TRBJ2-7): KAGVTQTPRYLIKTRGQQVTLSCSPISGHRSVSWYQQTPGQGLQFLFEYFSETQRNKGNFPGRFSGRQFSNSRSEMNVSTLELGDSALYLCASSLGDLAGGPIEQYFGPGTRLTVT.